These 6 T cell receptor beta chains originate from one sample sequenced in a study of identical twins. TCRdb reanalysed the 5' RACE reads using MiXCR and keeps one entry per CDR3 protein. The sample shows roughly 250,000 distinct CDR3 sequences, around 15% of them seen only once. The specimen was memory (CD45RO+) T cells sorted from blood. These receptors were collected from a woman between 18 and 30 years old in good health.

CDR3 coding DNA: TGCGCCAGCAGCTTCTCGGGACTGAAACAAGAGACCCAGTACTTC. The encoded protein is CASSFSGLKQETQYF. The rearrangement uses TRBV5-1 and TRBJ2-5; D is possibly TRBD2 (6 bases). This CDR3 contains 15 residues. The V gene lost 2 bases and the J gene lost 2 bases, with 13 bases spanning the gap. Germline CDR1 SGHRS, CDR2 YFSETQ. Full variable domain (outside the CDR3, taken from reference TRBV5-1 and TRBJ2-5): KAGVTQTPRYLIKTRGQQVTLSCSPISGHRSVSWYQQTPGQGLQFLFEYFSETQRNKGNFPGRFSGRQFSNSRSEMNVSTLELGDSALYLCASSFSGLKQETQYFGPGTRLLVL.

The chain has TRBV18 and TRBJ1-4; D is perhaps TRBD1 (5 bases). Germline-derived CDR1 and CDR2 are KGHSH and LQKENI. V lost 2 bases and J lost 8, with 12 bases in between. The length of the CDR3 is 14 residues. In nucleotides, the CDR3 is TGTGCCAGCTCACCAAATGCGGGGGAGGAAAAACTGTTTTTT. Its translation is CASSPNAGEEKLFF.

The chain joins TRBV2 to TRBJ2-1, with a weak D call TRBD1 (6 bases). The CDR3 contains 15 residues. CDR1 and CDR2 (germline): SNHLY, FYNNEI. The chain's CDR3 is CARVSWGRSNNEQFF. The CDR3 region has the DNA TGTGCTAGGGTGTCTTGGGGGCGTTCAAACAATGAGCAGTTCTTC.

Of note for this clonotype: One end of the junction is discordant with germline, which a read error may explain. The chain combines TRBV5-1 with TRBJ2-7; 7 nucleotides align to TRBD2. This CDR3 is built from 14 residues. The germline CDR1 and CDR2 sequences are SGHRS and YFSETQ. CDR3 bases: TGCGCCAGCAGTTTGGGGGGGGGAGCTCCCGAGCAGTACTTC. This sequence encodes CASSLGGGAPEQYF.

The rearrangement uses TRBV5-1 and TRBJ2-5, with 9 bases matching TRBD2. Germline V lookup: CDR1 SGHRS, CDR2 YFSETQ. J lost 2 bases, V lost 4 bases, and 15 bases had no gene match. CDR3 length: 18 residues. CDR3 in amino acids: CASSTSPLERGAQETQYF. In nucleotides, the CDR3 is TGCGCCAGCAGCACCTCCCCTCTTGAGCGGGGGGCTCAAGAGACCCAGTACTTC.

This sequence joins TRBV10-1 and TRBJ1-4; D might be TRBD1 (6 bases). CDR1 and CDR2 from the germline V gene are WNHNN and SYGVQD (reference sequence). The CDR3 contains 13 residues. The V end was cut by 5 bases, the J end by 6 bases, with 10 bases between. The chain's CDR3 is CASSQGGDEKLFF. DNA for the CDR3: TGCGCCAGCAGTCAAGGGGGTGATGAAAAACTGTTTTTT.